This T cell receptor (beta chain) was captured by sequencing in a study of a mutant IDH1 vaccine in newly diagnosed glioma. Study-wide background: Every participant had undergone radiotherapy, temozolomide, or both before, and most underwent both. Regarding the study as a whole: Alterations occurring in top peripheral T cell clonotypes seemed unrelated to pseudoprogression. There were vaccine-induced immune responses in around 93% of the patients.

V dropped 3 bases and J dropped 3 bases, with 12 bases sitting between them. The CDR3 loop spans 14 amino acids. Germline loops: CDR1 LNHDA, CDR2 SQIVND (reference sequence). Regarding this clone: The antigen remains undetermined.

Time point noted: week 5, during vaccination. The content of each vaccine dose was 300 ug of mutant IDH1 20-mer peptide, and topical imiquimod accompanied it. New IDH1-mutant, ATRX-lost WHO grade 3 or 4 astrocytomas occurred in donors. Using immunoSEQ multiplex PCR, the repertoire was profiled, and TCRdb retains in-frame clones only, with some absent. This repertoire shows around 58,000 clones, about 86% found once; its top ten account for 3% to 4%. The chain combines TRBV19 with TRBJ2-7, with D perhaps TRBD1 or TRBD2 (5 bases each). The TCR was taken from a man aged 25-45 years with glioma. The specimen comprised PBMCs, sampled from a glioma patient whose treatment included an IDH1 peptide vaccine. CDR3 DNA: TGTGCCAGTAGTATTCAGGGACGTCGCTACGAGCAGTACTTC. Its translation is CASSIQGRRYEQYF. The full variable domain, its missing parts supplied by reference TRBV19 and TRBJ2-7, is DGGITQSPKYLFRKEGQNVTLSCEQNLNHDAMYWYRQDPGQGLRLIYYSQIVNDFQKGDIAEGYSVSREKKESFPLTVTSAQKNPTAFYLCASSIQGRRYEQYFGPGTRLTVT.